This T cell receptor beta chain came from a study of regulatory T cells in long-lasting Graves disease. Time point here: persistent/refractory GD, antithyroid drugs over 5 years with positive TRAb. TCR sequences were obtained from RNA taken from PBMCs. The source of the patients was an endocrinology department in Xi'an, China. Investigators prepared the TCR beta libraries by applying iRepertoire HTBI primers and Arm-PCR of CDR3 regions. One entry per CDR3 protein, called by TCRdb with MiXCR from the multiplex PCR reads. Among hundreds of thousands of distinct CDR3 sequences listed, 15% to 20% were seen once. This CDR3 contains 21 residues. CDR1 and CDR2 from the germline V gene are SGHTA and FQGTGA. V shed 5 bases and J 2 bases; nucleotides not matched to a gene: 19. This clonotype was seen at least ten times. Its specificity is not known. Study observations and caveats: Analyses excluded thyroid tissue, covering peripheral blood alone. Persistent Graves' patients showed less TCR diversity than newly diagnosed ones. Under persistent disease, TRBV28, TRBJ1-2 and TRBJ2-5 were used preferentially.

Sample: peripheral blood mononuclear cells (PBMCs), taken when the disease was refractory, from a patient treated with antithyroid drugs. The chain employs TRBV7-3 and TRBJ2-6, with 9 nucleotides matching TRBD1. The sequence was collected from a female donor with Graves disease. CDR3: CASSLMGQGGPEGTGANVLTF. The CDR3 nucleotides are TGTGCCAGCAGCCTAATGGGACAGGGAGGTCCTGAAGGGACTGGGGCCAACGTCCTGACTTTC.